These 24 T cell receptor beta chains were all obtained from the same sample, sequenced in a study of human T cells and chemical hapten exposure. The time point here: pre-sensitization, week 0. Treatment indicated: therapeutic diphenylcyclopropenone sensitization with weekly scalp DPC. MiXCR, run by TCRdb on the RACE reads, gives a single entry per CDR3 protein. This sample has approximately 180,000 distinct CDR3 sequences, with approximately 31% found just once. Sequencing used whole blood, obtained in connection with sensitization to the hapten diphenylcyclopropenone (DPC). The receptors originated from a young woman with alopecia areata. Some clones in this sample may be carry-over from other donors' samples.

This clonotype occurred a few times. This sequence joins TRBV3-1 and TRBJ1-4, with unresolved D. The CDR3 spans 16 residues. With 4 bases removed from V and 7 bases from J, the gap between germline ends came to 19 bases. Germline assignment: CDR1 LGHDT and CDR2 YNNKEL (reference sequence). CDR3: CASSRKSFSWGEKLFF. CDR3 sequence (DNA): TGTGCCAGCAGCCGGAAATCGTTCTCCTGGGGTGAAAAACTGTTTTTT.

This clonotype was found a few times. This CDR3 reads CSVETGVSYEQYF. CDR3 DNA: TGCAGCGTTGAAACAGGGGTTTCCTACGAGCAGTACTTC. The chain combines TRBV29-1 with TRBJ2-7, with 7 positions matching TRBD1. Germline CDR1 reads SQVTM; CDR2 reads ANQGSEA. V dropped 2 bases and J dropped 1; count of bases not matched to a gene: 2. This CDR3 has 13 residues.

Only a few counts were recorded for this clonotype. This rearrangement joins TRBV14 to TRBJ2-7; a possible D gene is TRBD1 (6 bases). Germline V gene sequence: CDR1 SGHDN, CDR2 FVKESK. CDR3 size: 17 residues. With 3 bases removed from V and 4 bases from J, the gap between germline ends came to 22 bases. This CDR3 reads CASSHLQADSGEYEQYF. The DNA of the CDR3 is TGTGCCAGCAGCCACCTTCAGGCGGACAGCGGCGAGTACGAGCAGTACTTC.

This clonotype was found many times. The CDR3 DNA is TGCAGCGTGAGACAGGCCATGAACACTGAAGCTTTCTTT. Its protein product is CSVRQAMNTEAFF. The chain has TRBV29-1 and TRBJ1-1; the D gene is possibly TRBD1 (6 bases). V shed 6 bases and J shed 0 bases, with 11 bases lying between them. CDR1 is SQVTM, CDR2 ANQGSEA, per germline. The CDR3 is 13 residues long.

The chain links TRBV5-1 to TRBJ2-7; TRBD1 matches at 9 bases. The germline gives CDR1 SGHRS, CDR2 YFSETQ. With V trimmed by 3 bases and J by 4 bases, 8 bases remained unmatched. This CDR3 is built from 15 residues. The CDR3 sequence: CASSYTGTGSYEQYF. CDR3 nucleotides: TGCGCCAGCAGCTACACCGGGACAGGGTCTTACGAGCAGTACTTC.

This clonotype came up a few times. The V gene is TRBV10-3, the J gene TRBJ2-7; 8 nucleotides match TRBD1. V shed 6 bases, J shed 6 bases, and the junction held 4 bases outside the gene matches. The CDR3 is 12 amino acids. Germline V gene lookup returns CDR1 ENHRY and CDR2 SYGVKD. Here the CDR3 DNA reads TGTGCCATCAGACGAGGACAGGGCGAGCAGTACTTC. Its protein is CAIRRGQGEQYF.

The chain couples TRBV9 to TRBJ2-5; D is undetermined. The V gene lost 0 bases and the J gene lost 5 bases, with 8 bases spanning the gap. This CDR3 is built from 13 residues. Germline V gene sequence: CDR1 SGDLS, CDR2 YYNGEE. CDR3 nucleotide sequence: TGTGCCAGCAGCGTAGGGTCGATGGAGACCCAGTACTTC. Encoded protein: CASSVGSMETQYF.

The rearrangement joins TRBV27 to TRBJ1-6; 11 bases fit TRBD1. The CDR3 has 15 amino acids. The V gene end was trimmed by 4 bases and the J gene end by 7 bases; junction bases not matched to a gene: 3. The germline V gene has CDR1 MNHEY and CDR2 SMNVEV (reference sequence). The chain's CDR3 is CASSSDRGRNSPLHF. The CDR3 nucleotides read TGTGCCAGCAGTTCGGACAGGGGGCGGAATTCACCCCTCCACTTT.

The CDR3 nucleotides are TGCGCCAGCAGCCAAGATACAGGGGGCAACACAGATACGCAGTATTTT. Amino acids: CASSQDTGGNTDTQYF. The chain is built from TRBV4-3 and TRBJ2-3; TRBD1 agrees at 9 bases. The length of the CDR3 is 16 residues. Germline loops: CDR1 LGHNA, CDR2 YSLEER. The junction had 3 bases not matched to a gene; V was cut back by 0 bases and J by 2 bases.

The chain carries TRBV11-2 and TRBJ2-1; D might be TRBD2 (6 bases). This CDR3 spans 16 amino acids. Trimming shortened V by 0 bases and J by 1 base, and 10 bases separated the two germline ends. Germline loops: CDR1 SGHAT, CDR2 FQNNGV. CDR3 coding DNA: TGTGCCAGCAGCTTAGATTGGGCGGGGTCCTACAATGAGCAGTTCTTC. Encoded protein: CASSLDWAGSYNEQFF.

There are many counts of this clonotype. A read error may produce the germline difference seen at one junction end. The genes are TRBV7-9 and TRBJ1-1; D is perhaps TRBD1 (6 bases). Germline V gene lookup returns CDR1 SEHNR and CDR2 FQNEAQ (reference sequence). The CDR3 is made up of 11 amino acids. CDR3 nucleotides: TGTGCCAGCAGCCCGCTGGACAGCCCCAACTTT. Translation gives CASSPLDSPNF.

This clonotype has just a few counts. The rearrangement uses TRBV6-2 or TRBV6-3 and TRBJ2-2; 15 nucleotides agree with TRBD2. The CDR3 covers 21 residues. Germline V gene lookup returns CDR1 MNHEY and CDR2 SVGEGT. With V trimmed by 2 bases and J by 5 bases, 15 bases remained unmatched. The CDR3 here is CASSYAQQGLAGGLGTGELFF. DNA for the CDR3: TGTGCCAGCAGTTACGCCCAGCAGGGACTAGCGGGAGGACTCGGGACCGGGGAGCTGTTTTTT.

This chain connects TRBV20-1 to TRBJ2-2; TRBD2 agrees at 10 bases. Germline CDR1 is DFQATT and CDR2 is SNEGSKA (reference sequence). This CDR3 comprises 15 residues. V lost 3 bases, J lost 6 bases, and 7 bases stayed unmatched. This chain's CDR3 is CSARPSGGRAGELFF. The CDR3 DNA reads as TGCAGTGCTAGGCCTAGCGGGGGAAGGGCCGGGGAGCTGTTTTTT.

This chain uses TRBV6-2 or TRBV6-3 with TRBJ2-2; 7 bases are a match to TRBD1. The CDR3 covers 15 residues. J was trimmed by 7 bases and V by 0 bases; bases with no gene match: 5. Germline V gene lookup returns CDR1 MNHEY and CDR2 SVGEGT. The CDR3 loop is CASSYSEGGGGELFF. DNA for the CDR3: TGTGCCAGCAGTTACTCGGAAGGGGGCGGCGGGGAGCTGTTTTTT.

V usage is TRBV28 and J usage is TRBJ1-1, with TRBD1 matching over 8 bases. J lost 1 base, V lost 7 bases, and 5 bases had no gene match. Germline CDR1 and CDR2: MDHEN and SYDVKM. This CDR3 has 14 amino acids. This CDR3 reads CASTTGTGNTEAFF. CDR3 bases: TGTGCCAGCACCACCGGGACAGGGAACACTGAAGCTTTCTTT. The full variable domain, its missing parts supplied by reference TRBV28 and TRBJ1-1, is DVKVTQSSRYLVKRTGEKVFLECVQDMDHENMFWYRQDPGLGLRLIYFSYDVKMKEKGDIPEGYSVSREKKERFSLILESASTNQTSMYLCASTTGTGNTEAFFGQGTRLTVV.

This clonotype was recorded many times. J is TRBJ1-6 and V is TRBV6-5; no definite D call. CDR3 length: 15 amino acids. Trimming left V 2 bases short and J 9 bases short, with 14 bases between. Germline lookup yields CDR1 MNHEY and CDR2 SVGAGI. CDR3 region: CASSYEAFRSSPLHF. The CDR3 region has the DNA TGTGCCAGCAGTTACGAGGCGTTCCGGAGTTCACCCCTCCACTTT.

This clonotype was observed a handful of times. The J gene is TRBJ2-2, the V gene TRBV5-1; a weak D match, TRBD2 (6 bases). Trimming removed 0 bases at V and 3 bases at J, with 12 bases between. Germline CDR1 and CDR2: SGHRS and YFSETQ. This CDR3 spans 16 amino acids. The CDR3 DNA sequence: TGCGCCAGCAGCTTGGTGAGGAGGGCCGACACCGGGGAGCTGTTTTTT. This translates into CASSLVRRADTGELFF.

The rearrangement uses TRBV7-6 and TRBJ1-3; no firm D call. Germline-derived CDR1 and CDR2 are SGHVS and FNYEAQ. This CDR3 contains 16 residues. V gave up 2 bases and J gave up 4 bases, with 15 bases separating them. The CDR3 loop is CASSLNPPVSGNTIYF. The CDR3 DNA reads TGTGCCAGCAGCTTAAACCCCCCGGTGTCCGGAAACACCATATATTTT.

The rearrangement uses TRBV6-1 and TRBJ1-5; a weak D match, TRBD1 (5 bases). From germline, CDR1 is MNHNS and CDR2 SASEGT. With 2 bases removed from V and 0 bases from J, the gap between germline ends came to 20 bases. The CDR3 loop spans 19 amino acids. CDR3 region: CASSESYRDSGGSNQPQHF. The CDR3 DNA is TGTGCCAGCAGTGAAAGTTACCGTGACAGTGGGGGTAGCAATCAGCCCCAGCATTTT.

V usage is TRBV7-2 and J usage is TRBJ2-1, with a possible D match to TRBD2 (6 bases). The CDR3 runs to 15 residues. Germline values: CDR1 SGHTA, CDR2 FQGNSA. V was trimmed by 1 base and J by 7 bases, leaving 14 bases between them. The CDR3 DNA follows: TGTGCCAGCAGCTTAGTGACGGGAGTACTGAATGAGCAGTTCTTC. Its protein product is CASSLVTGVLNEQFF.

The table lists this clonotype with a few counts. This rearrangement joins TRBV7-2 to TRBJ2-1, with TRBD2 matching over 10 bases. With 5 bases clipped from V and 4 bases from J, the junction kept 11 bases outside the gene matches. Germline V lookup: CDR1 SGHTA, CDR2 FQGNSA. The CDR3 length is 17 residues. The CDR3 loop is CASSRDLLAGEYNEQFF. CDR3 nucleotide sequence: TGTGCCAGCAGCAGAGACCTCCTAGCGGGAGAGTACAATGAGCAGTTCTTC.

This clonotype was picked up a small number of times. The gene calls are TRBV3-1 and TRBJ1-6; no clear D gene. Germline loops: CDR1 LGHDT, CDR2 YNNKEL (reference sequence). V was pared by 0 bases and J by 7 bases, with 13 bases between. The CDR3 is 16 amino acids. CDR3 DNA: TGTGCCAGCAGCCAAGAGTCTAAGGGTTGGAATTCACCCCTCCACTTT. The encoded protein is CASSQESKGWNSPLHF.

The V and J genes are TRBV5-1 and TRBJ1-2; TRBD1 matches at 9 bases. V shed 4 bases, J shed 4 bases, and the junction held 5 bases outside the gene matches. CDR1 is SGHRS and CDR2 is YFSETQ in the germline V gene. The CDR3 length is 14 residues. The CDR3 DNA reads TGCGCCAGCAGCCAGGGGACAGGGAGCTATGGCTACACCTTC. Translated, it gives CASSQGTGSYGYTF.

The chain uses TRBV4-2 and TRBJ2-1; TRBD2 aligns across 13 bases. V shed 4 bases and J 10 bases; nucleotides not matched to a gene: 7. Per germline, CDR1 LGHNA and CDR2 YNFKEQ. The CDR3 is 15 residues long. The CDR3 loop is CASSRTSGGGIEQFF. The CDR3 DNA reads TGTGCCAGCAGCCGGACTAGCGGGGGTGGTATCGAGCAGTTCTTC.